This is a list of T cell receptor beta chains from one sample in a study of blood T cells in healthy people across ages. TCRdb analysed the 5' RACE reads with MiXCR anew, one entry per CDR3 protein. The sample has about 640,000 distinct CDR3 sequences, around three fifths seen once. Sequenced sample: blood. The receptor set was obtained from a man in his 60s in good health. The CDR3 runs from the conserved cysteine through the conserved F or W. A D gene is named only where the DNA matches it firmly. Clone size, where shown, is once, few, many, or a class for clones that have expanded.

TGTGCCAGCAGCTTACTAGCGGGGGTTCCTCACGATACGCAGTATTTT	CASSLLAGVPHDTQYF	TRBD2	TRBV7-2	-	TRBJ2-3	16
TGTGCCAGCAGCTTCTCTAGCGAGGGCTACACCTTC	CASSFSSEGYTF	-	TRBV7-9	-	TRBJ1-2	12
TGTGCCAGCAGCCCAGTGGGGAACGATAATGAAAAACTGTTTTTT	CASSPVGNDNEKLFF	-	TRBV7-9	-	TRBJ1-4	15
TGTGCCAGCAGCTACTTAAACAGCGCTGTAGCCAAAAACATTCAGTACTTC	CASSYLNSAVAKNIQYF	-	TRBV28	few	TRBJ2-4	17
TGTGCCGGGCCCCCAGACAGGGGGAACAATGAGCAGTTCTTC	CAGPPDRGNNEQFF	TRBD1	TRBV12-3/TRBV12-4	-	TRBJ2-1	14
TGTGCCAGCAGCCCAGTAGCGGGACAGTGGCTGAGCGGCTACACCTTC	CASSPVAGQWLSGYTF	TRBD1	TRBV14	few	TRBJ1-2	16
TGTGCCAGCAGCCAAGAATTGGCGGCTAGCGGGGGAGGGGATGAGCAGTTCTTC	CASSQELAASGGGDEQFF	TRBD2	TRBV3-1	-	TRBJ2-1	18
TGCAGTGCTAGAGATTACCGCGGGGAGTCAGATACGCAGTATTTT	CSARDYRGESDTQYF	-	TRBV20-1	-	TRBJ2-3	15
TGCAGTGCTTGGGAGACAGGGGGTTATGGCTACACCTTC	CSAWETGGYGYTF	TRBD1	TRBV20-1	-	TRBJ1-2	13
TGTGCCAGCAGCCAAGAGACAGGGGCAGATACGCAGTATTTT	CASSQETGADTQYF	TRBD1	TRBV3-1	-	TRBJ2-3	14
TGCGCCAGCATTGCACAGGGGCCCTATGGCTACACCTTC	CASIAQGPYGYTF	TRBD1	TRBV10-1	-	TRBJ1-2	13
TGCAGTACAAACGGGGGGGCCGGCTACAATGAGCAGTTCTTC	CSTNGGAGYNEQFF	TRBD2	TRBV20-1	many	TRBJ2-1	14
TGCAGTGCTAGTGATCCGGCCGGGGGAACCTACGAGCAGTACTTC	CSASDPAGGTYEQYF	-	TRBV20-1	few	TRBJ2-7	15
TGTGCCAGCGGGGCGCTTAACATTCAGTACTTC	CASGALNIQYF	-	TRBV6-2/TRBV6-3	few	TRBJ2-4	11
TGCAGTGCCCCGACAGGGGGCCCCAACGTCCTGACTTTC	CSAPTGGPNVLTF	TRBD1	TRBV20-1	-	TRBJ2-6	13
TGCGCCAGCAGCCCGGGACTAGCGGGGGCGTATGAGCAGTTCTTC	CASSPGLAGAYEQFF	TRBD2	TRBV5-1	-	TRBJ2-1	15
TGTGCCAGCAGTCCTTGGTCCGGGGGAGGCTACACCTTC	CASSPWSGGGYTF	-	TRBV7-2	-	TRBJ1-2	13
TGTGCCATCAGTACAGGGGGCGGCTATAGCTACGAGCAGTACTTC	CAISTGGGYSYEQYF	TRBD1	TRBV10-3	-	TRBJ2-7	15
TGTGCCAGCAGTTTCCCCGAGGTAGCTAGGTTGTCCTACAATGAGCAGTTCTTC	CASSFPEVARLSYNEQFF	-	TRBV27	once	TRBJ2-1	18
TGCAGTGCCCCTAGCCCCACCGGCGGCTACGAGCAGTACTTC	CSAPSPTGGYEQYF	-	TRBV20-1	-	TRBJ2-7	14
TGTGCCAGCCCCCTAAAGGCGATGAACACTGAAGCTTTCTTT	CASPLKAMNTEAFF	-	TRBV6-2/TRBV6-3	-	TRBJ1-1	14
TGTGCCACCAGTGATGAGGGGCGACGCACAGATACGCAGTATTTT	CATSDEGRRTDTQYF	-	TRBV24-1	-	TRBJ2-3	15
TGTGCCAGCAGCCAAGCAAGCGTACAGGGGGCCTACGGCTACACCTTC	CASSQASVQGAYGYTF	TRBD1	TRBV3-1	-	TRBJ1-2	16
TGCAGTGCTGCGGGACAGGGGGCCGGCTATGGCTACACCTTC	CSAAGQGAGYGYTF	TRBD1	TRBV20-1	few	TRBJ1-2	14
TGTGCCAGCATGACGGGTTACAGCACAGATACGCAGTATTTT	CASMTGYSTDTQYF	-	TRBV6-5	-	TRBJ2-3	14
TGTGCCAGCAGTGATTTGGGGACAGATCAAGAGACCCAGTACTTC	CASSDLGTDQETQYF	TRBD1	TRBV25-1	-	TRBJ2-5	15
TGTGCCAGCAGCGTATCCGTCCAAGATACGCAGTATTTT	CASSVSVQDTQYF	-	TRBV7-2	many	TRBJ2-3	13
TGTGCCAGCACCCCCAACGGAGTCCGGCTAGAGACCCAGTACTTC	CASTPNGVRLETQYF	-	TRBV12-3/TRBV12-4	few	TRBJ2-5	15